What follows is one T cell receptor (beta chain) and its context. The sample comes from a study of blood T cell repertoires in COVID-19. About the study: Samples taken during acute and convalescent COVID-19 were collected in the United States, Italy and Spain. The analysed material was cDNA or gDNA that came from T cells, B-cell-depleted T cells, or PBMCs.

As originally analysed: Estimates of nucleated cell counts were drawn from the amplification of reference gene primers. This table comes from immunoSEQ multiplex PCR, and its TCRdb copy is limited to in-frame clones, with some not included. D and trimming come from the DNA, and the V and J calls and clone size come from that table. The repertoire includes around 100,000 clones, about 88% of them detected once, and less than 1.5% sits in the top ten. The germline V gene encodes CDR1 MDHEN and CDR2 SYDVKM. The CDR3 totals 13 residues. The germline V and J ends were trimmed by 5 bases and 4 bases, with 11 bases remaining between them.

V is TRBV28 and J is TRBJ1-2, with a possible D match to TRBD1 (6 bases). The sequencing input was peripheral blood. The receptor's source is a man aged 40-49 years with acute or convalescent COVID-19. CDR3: CASSLTGLYGYTF. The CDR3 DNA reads TGTGCCAGCAGTCTGACAGGTCTCTATGGCTACACCTTC.